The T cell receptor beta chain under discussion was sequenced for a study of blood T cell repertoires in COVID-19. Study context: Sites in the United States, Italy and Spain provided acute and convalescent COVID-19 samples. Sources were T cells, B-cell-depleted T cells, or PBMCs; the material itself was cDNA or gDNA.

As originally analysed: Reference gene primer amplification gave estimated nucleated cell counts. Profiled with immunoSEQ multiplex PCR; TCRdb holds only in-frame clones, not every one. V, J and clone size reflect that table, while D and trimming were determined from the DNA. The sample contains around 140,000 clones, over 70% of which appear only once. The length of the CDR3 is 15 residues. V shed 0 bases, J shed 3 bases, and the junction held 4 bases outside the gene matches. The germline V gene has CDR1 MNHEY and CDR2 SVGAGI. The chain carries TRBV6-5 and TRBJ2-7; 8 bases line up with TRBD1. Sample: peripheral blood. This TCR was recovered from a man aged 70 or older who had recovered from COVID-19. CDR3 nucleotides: TGTGCCAGCAGTTACTCGAGTGGACAGGGCTACGAGCAGTACTTC. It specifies CASSYSSGQGYEQYF.